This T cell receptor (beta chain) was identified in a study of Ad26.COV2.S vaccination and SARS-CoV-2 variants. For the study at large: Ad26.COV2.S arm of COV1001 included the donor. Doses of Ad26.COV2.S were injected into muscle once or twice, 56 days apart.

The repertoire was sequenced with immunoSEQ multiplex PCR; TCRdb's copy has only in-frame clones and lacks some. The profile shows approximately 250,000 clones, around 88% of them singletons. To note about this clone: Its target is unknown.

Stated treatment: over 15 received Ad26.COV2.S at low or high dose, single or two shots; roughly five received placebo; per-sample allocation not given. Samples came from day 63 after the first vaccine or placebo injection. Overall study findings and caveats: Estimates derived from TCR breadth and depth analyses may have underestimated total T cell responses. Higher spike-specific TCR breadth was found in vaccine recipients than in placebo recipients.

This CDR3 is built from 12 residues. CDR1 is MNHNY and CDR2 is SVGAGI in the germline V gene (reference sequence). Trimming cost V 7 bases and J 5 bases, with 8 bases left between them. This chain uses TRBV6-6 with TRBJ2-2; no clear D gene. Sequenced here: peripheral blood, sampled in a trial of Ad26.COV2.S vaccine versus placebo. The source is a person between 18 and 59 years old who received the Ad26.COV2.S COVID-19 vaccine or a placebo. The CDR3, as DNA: TGTGCCAGCATTGGGGTTACCGGGGAGCTGTTTTTT. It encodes CASIGVTGELFF.